Below are 18 T cell receptor beta chains sequenced from a single sample in a study of cytomegalovirus exposure and HLA in healthy donors. Both 60 Vbeta primers and 13 Jbeta primers went into the PCR. Produced via immunoSEQ multiplex PCR; TCRdb's table is partial and in-frame only. This repertoire includes approximately 130,000 clones. Sequencing was done on a sample of PBMCs. The receptors derive from an older woman in good health and CMV-seronegative.

CDR3 nucleotide sequence: TGTGCCAGCAGTCCACAGGGGGGCAATCAGCCCCAGCATTTT. Translated: CASSPQGGNQPQHF. This rearrangement joins TRBV6-6 to TRBJ1-5; TRBD1 agrees at 8 bases. The V gene's germline CDR1 is MNHNY and CDR2 SVGAGI (reference sequence). The CDR3 is 14 amino acids. V shed 5 bases, J shed 2 bases, and the junction held 2 bases outside the gene matches.

This rearrangement joins TRBV30 to TRBJ2-4, with a possible D match to TRBD2 (6 bases). The CDR3 has 15 amino acids. Germline V CDR1 and CDR2: GTSNPN, SVGIG (reference sequence). Trimming pared 4 bases from V and 5 bases from J, leaving 18 bases between. This chain's CDR3 is CAWTQGGGRQNIQYF. In DNA form, the CDR3 reads TGTGCCTGGACTCAGGGCGGAGGGAGACAAAACATTCAGTACTTC.

V gene TRBV19 combines with J gene TRBJ1-2, with TRBD1 matching 7 bases. Germline V gene lookup returns CDR1 LNHDA and CDR2 SQIVND (reference sequence). After removal of 6 bases from V and 3 bases from J, the junction contained 4 bases not matched to a gene. The CDR3 spans 13 residues. The CDR3 protein is CASRNDRDYGYTF. DNA of the CDR3: TGTGCCAGTAGGAATGACAGGGACTATGGCTACACCTTC.

V and J are TRBV28 and TRBJ1-5; D is perhaps TRBD1 (5 bases). The CDR3 is 12 residues long. Trimming removed 6 bases from V and 9 bases from J, with 12 bases in between. CDR1 and CDR2 from the germline V gene are MDHEN and SYDVKM. CDR3 bases: TGTGCCAGCAGCCGCCAGGGCCCGCCCCAGCATTTT. Amino acid sequence: CASSRQGPPQHF.

The chain uses TRBV30 and TRBJ2-5, with 12 bases fitting TRBD2. The CDR3 loop spans 16 amino acids. Germline CDR1 and CDR2: GTSNPN and SVGIG (reference sequence). Unmatched junction bases numbered 6, after V lost 0 bases and J lost 4 bases. CDR3 sequence reads: CAWSVLAGGTPETQYF. The CDR3 DNA sequence: TGTGCCTGGAGTGTTCTAGCGGGAGGGACCCCAGAGACCCAGTACTTC.

J is TRBJ2-2 and V is TRBV7-9, with 7 bases matching TRBD1. With V trimmed by 5 bases and J by 1 base, 7 bases remained unmatched. The V gene's germline CDR1 is SEHNR and CDR2 FQNEAQ (reference sequence). CDR3 length: 16 residues. The CDR3 reads CASSNRQGGNTGELFF. The CDR3 region has the DNA TGTGCCAGCAGCAATCGACAGGGTGGGAACACCGGGGAGCTGTTTTTT.

The chain links TRBV7-9 to TRBJ2-1; 13 bases match TRBD2. J lost 9 bases, V lost 5 bases, and 13 bases had no gene match. Germline CDR1 SEHNR, CDR2 FQNEAQ (reference sequence). The CDR3 spans 17 residues. The CDR3 nucleotides read TGTGCCAGCAGCCCCTCGGATGGACTAGCGGGGGCCAGTGAGCAGTTCTTC. This encodes CASSPSDGLAGASEQFF. Full variable domain (missing parts from reference TRBV7-9 and TRBJ2-1): DTGVSQNPRHKITKRGQNVTFRCDPISEHNRLYWYRQTLGQGPEFLTYFQNEAQLEKSRLLSDRFSAERPKGSFSTLEIQRTEQGDSAMYLCASSPSDGLAGASEQFFGPGTRLTVL.

The chain combines TRBV28 with TRBJ2-5; possible D gene TRBD2, 5 bases. Looked up from germline, CDR1 is MDHEN and CDR2 is SYDVKM. CDR3 length equals 14 residues. Trimming shortened V by 4 bases and J by 1 base, and 10 bases separated the two germline ends. This CDR3 reads CASSSLGGQETQYF. The CDR3 nucleotides read TGTGCCAGCAGTTCGTTAGGAGGCCAAGAGACCCAGTACTTC.

The chain carries TRBV27 and TRBJ1-6; D is uncertain. Trimming cost V 3 bases and J 6 bases, with 9 bases left between them. Germline CDR1 reads MNHEY; CDR2 reads SMNVEV (reference sequence). There are 14 residues in the CDR3. CDR3: CASSFEVRNSPLHF. The DNA for the CDR3 is TGTGCCAGCAGTTTCGAGGTGCGTAATTCACCCCTCCACTTT.

V and J are TRBV30 and TRBJ1-1; 8 bases are shared with TRBD1. Germline lookup yields CDR1 GTSNPN and CDR2 SVGIG (reference sequence). V was pared by 4 bases and J by 7 bases, with 8 bases of the junction left unmatched. CDR3 length equals 13 residues. The CDR3 protein is CAWNPQGVGEAFF. CDR3 in DNA: TGTGCCTGGAATCCACAGGGGGTGGGTGAAGCTTTCTTT.

The rearrangement joins TRBV5-6 to TRBJ1-3; 7 bases map to TRBD1. There are 15 residues in the CDR3. V trimming: 2 bases; J trimming: 2 bases; junction bases outside the gene matches: 4. The germline gives CDR1 SGHDT, CDR2 YYEEEE. The CDR3 coding sequence is TGTGCCAGCAGCTTAACAGGGGATCCTGGAAACACCATATATTTT. Its protein is CASSLTGDPGNTIYF.

The chain links TRBV6-1 to TRBJ1-5; D is uncertain. Trimming removed 3 bases from V and 0 bases from J, with 9 bases in between. This CDR3 spans 15 amino acids. Germline V gives CDR1 MNHNS, CDR2 SASEGT. The chain's CDR3 is CASSEEGYSNQPQHF. CDR3 nucleotide sequence: TGTGCCAGCAGTGAGGAGGGCTATAGCAATCAGCCCCAGCATTTT.

The V call is TRBV6-5, the J call TRBJ2-3; tentatively, D is TRBD2 (5 bases). Germline lookup yields CDR1 MNHEY and CDR2 SVGAGI. CDR3 length equals 15 residues. Between the trimmed V and J ends, which lost 0 bases and 4 bases, there was a span of 11 bases. The chain's CDR3 is CASSYSGRRADTQYF. The CDR3, as DNA: TGTGCCAGCAGTTACTCCGGCAGGCGGGCAGATACGCAGTATTTT.

The gene calls are TRBV27 and TRBJ1-5; 7 positions agree with TRBD1. The CDR3 extends over 15 amino acids. CDR1 and CDR2 from the germline V gene are MNHEY and SMNVEV (reference sequence). V shed 5 bases and J 7 bases; nucleotides not matched to a gene: 11. The CDR3 loop is CASSRTGRGKQPQHF. In DNA form, the CDR3 reads TGTGCCAGCAGTCGGACAGGAAGGGGAAAACAGCCCCAGCATTTT.

CDR3 bases: TGCGCCAGCAGTGAACAGGACACTGAAGCTTTCTTT. Residues: CASSEQDTEAFF. The gene calls are TRBV10-1 and TRBJ1-1; D possibly corresponds to TRBD1 (5 bases). The CDR3 contains 12 residues. V was trimmed by 3 bases and J by 3 bases, leaving 5 bases between them. The germline gives CDR1 WNHNN, CDR2 SYGVQD (reference sequence).

The chain carries TRBV2 and TRBJ2-5, with a tentative D call TRBD2 (5 bases). V was shortened by 4 bases and J by 11 bases, with 14 bases between the two germline ends. Germline CDR1 reads SNHLY; CDR2 reads FYNNEI. The CDR3 runs 12 residues. CDR3 DNA sequence: TGTGCCAGCAGTGTCCTCCAGAGGGAGCAGTACTTC. Translation: CASSVLQREQYF. Drawing the rest from reference TRBV2 and TRBJ2-5, the complete variable domain is EPEVTQTPSHQVTQMGQEVILRCVPISNHLYFYWYRQILGQKVEFLVSFYNNEISEKSEIFDDQFSVERPDGSNFTLKIRSTKLEDSAMYFCASSVLQREQYFGPGTRLLVL.

The chain couples TRBV19 to TRBJ1-5, with 10 bases lining up with TRBD1. CDR3 length equals 16 residues. Per the germline V gene, CDR1 is LNHDA and CDR2 is SQIVND (reference sequence). Losses at the gene ends were 6 bases for V and 4 bases for J; bases not matched to a gene: 9. The CDR3 loop reads CASRTTDRGRNQPQHF. The CDR3 bases are TGTGCCAGTAGAACAACGGACAGGGGGAGAAATCAGCCCCAGCATTTT.

The chain couples TRBV28 to TRBJ1-3; D is perhaps TRBD1 (5 bases). The CDR3 is made up of 17 amino acids. Germline loops: CDR1 MDHEN, CDR2 SYDVKM. Between the trimmed V and J ends, which lost 6 bases and 3 bases, there was a span of 21 bases. CDR3 DNA sequence: TGTGCCAGCAGACCCGCGACCGGGACTCCCTTTGGAAACACCATATATTTT. Translation: CASRPATGTPFGNTIYF.